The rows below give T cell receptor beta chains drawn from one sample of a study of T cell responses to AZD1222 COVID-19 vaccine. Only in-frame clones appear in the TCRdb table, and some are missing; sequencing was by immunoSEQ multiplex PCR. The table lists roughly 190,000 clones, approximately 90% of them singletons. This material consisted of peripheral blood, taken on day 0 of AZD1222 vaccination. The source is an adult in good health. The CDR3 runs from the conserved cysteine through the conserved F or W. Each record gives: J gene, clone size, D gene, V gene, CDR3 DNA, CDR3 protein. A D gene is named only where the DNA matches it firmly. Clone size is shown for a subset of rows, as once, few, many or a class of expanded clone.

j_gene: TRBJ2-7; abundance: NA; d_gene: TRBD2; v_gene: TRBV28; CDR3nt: TGTGCCAGCAGTTTACGGCTAGCGGGAGGAGGGTCCGAGCAGTACTTC; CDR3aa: CASSLRLAGGGSEQYF
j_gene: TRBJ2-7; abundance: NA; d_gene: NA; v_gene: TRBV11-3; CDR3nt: TGTGCCAGCAGCTTAGGGGGGTCGGAGGGCGAGCAGTACTTC; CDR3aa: CASSLGGSEGEQYF
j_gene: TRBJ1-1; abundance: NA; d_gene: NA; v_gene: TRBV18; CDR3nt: TGTGCCAGCTCACCACCGGAAGGACCGCTCCTTGAAGCTTTCTTT; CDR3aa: CASSPPEGPLLEAFF
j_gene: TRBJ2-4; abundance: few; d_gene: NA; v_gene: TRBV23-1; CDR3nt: TGCGCCAGCAGTCAATCTGGGTTGGCGGGAAACATTCAGTACTTC; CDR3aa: CASSQSGLAGNIQYF
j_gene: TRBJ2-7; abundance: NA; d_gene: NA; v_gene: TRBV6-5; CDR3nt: TGTGCCAGCAGTTCGGGCGGAGGGATCTACGAGCAGTACTTC; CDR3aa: CASSSGGGIYEQYF
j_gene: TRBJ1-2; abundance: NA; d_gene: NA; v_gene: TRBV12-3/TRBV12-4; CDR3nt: TGTGCCAGCAGTTTAGCGCTAAGGACAGCCTACACCTTC; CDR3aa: CASSLALRTAYTF
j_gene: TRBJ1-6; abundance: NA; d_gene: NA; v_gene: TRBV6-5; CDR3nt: TGTGCCAGCACCAACTTCCGGACTAATTCACCCCTCCACTTT; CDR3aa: CASTNFRTNSPLHF
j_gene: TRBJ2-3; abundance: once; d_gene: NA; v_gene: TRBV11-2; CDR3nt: TGTGCCAGTTCGATAGGAATAGATACGCAGTATTTT; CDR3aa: CASSIGIDTQYF
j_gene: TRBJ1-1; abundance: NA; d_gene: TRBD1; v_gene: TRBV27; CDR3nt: TGTGCCAGCAGTCCAGGACAGGGGGTGGGCACTGAAGCTTTCTTT; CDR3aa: CASSPGQGVGTEAFF
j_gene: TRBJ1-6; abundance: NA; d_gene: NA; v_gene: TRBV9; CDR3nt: TGTGCCAGCAGCGTAGGGTCGAGCTATAATTCACCCCTCCACTTT; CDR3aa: CASSVGSSYNSPLHF
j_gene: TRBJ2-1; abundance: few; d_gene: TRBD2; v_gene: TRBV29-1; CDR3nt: TGCAGCGTCCCCGTAGCGCGGGGGAATGAGCAGTTCTTC; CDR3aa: CSVPVARGNEQFF
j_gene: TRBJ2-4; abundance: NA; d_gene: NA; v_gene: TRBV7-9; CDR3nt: TGTGCCAGCCGTTTAACGGGGGCCCCAAGTAGCATTCAGTACTTC; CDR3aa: CASRLTGAPSSIQYF
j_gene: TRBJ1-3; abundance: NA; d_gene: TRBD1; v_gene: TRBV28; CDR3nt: TGTGCCAGCAGTTCACTCCCCGGACAGGCCTCTGGAAACACCATATATTTT; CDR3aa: CASSSLPGQASGNTIYF
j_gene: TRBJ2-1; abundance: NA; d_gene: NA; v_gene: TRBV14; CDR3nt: TGTGCCAGCAGCCTTCCGGGACATTACAATGAGCAGTTCTTC; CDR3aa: CASSLPGHYNEQFF
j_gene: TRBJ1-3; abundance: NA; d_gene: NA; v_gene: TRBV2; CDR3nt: TGTGCCAGCAGTGAAGGGGCCTACGGCTCTGGAAACACCATATATTTT; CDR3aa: CASSEGAYGSGNTIYF
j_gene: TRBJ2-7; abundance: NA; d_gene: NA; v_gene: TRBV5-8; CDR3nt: TGTGCCAGCAGCTTGACAGGGAGGCTCTACGAGCAGTACTTC; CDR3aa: CASSLTGRLYEQYF
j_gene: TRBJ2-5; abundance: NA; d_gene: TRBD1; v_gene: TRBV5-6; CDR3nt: TGTGCCAGCAGGTATGGGACAGATCAAGAGACCCAGTACTTC; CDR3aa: CASRYGTDQETQYF
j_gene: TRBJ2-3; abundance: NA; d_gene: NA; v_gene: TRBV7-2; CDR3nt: TGTGCCAGCAGCTCACGGGCCTCAAGAACTAGCACAGATACGCAGTATTTT; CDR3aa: CASSSRASRTSTDTQYF
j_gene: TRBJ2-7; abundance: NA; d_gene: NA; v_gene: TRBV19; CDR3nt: TGTGCCAGCACCACCACCGGACGGGACTACGAGCAGTACTTC; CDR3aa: CASTTTGRDYEQYF
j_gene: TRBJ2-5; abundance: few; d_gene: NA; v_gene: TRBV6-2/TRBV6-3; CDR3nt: TGTGCCAGCAGTTTAGCTGTGTTGAAAGAGACCCAGTACTTC; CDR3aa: CASSLAVLKETQYF
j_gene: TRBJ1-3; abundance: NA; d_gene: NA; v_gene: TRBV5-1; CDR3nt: TGCGCCAGCAGCTTGGACCCAAGCTCTGGAAACACCATATATTTT; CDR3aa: CASSLDPSSGNTIYF
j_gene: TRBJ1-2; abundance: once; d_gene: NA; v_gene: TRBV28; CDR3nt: TGTGCCAGCAGTTTATTCCCCGGGACTCCGGGGATAGGTGGCTACACCTTC; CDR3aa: CASSLFPGTPGIGGYTF
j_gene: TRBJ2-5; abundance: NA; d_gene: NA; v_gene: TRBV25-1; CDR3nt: TGTGCCAGCAGTGAACGGAACCAAGAGACCCAGTACTTC; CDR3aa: CASSERNQETQYF
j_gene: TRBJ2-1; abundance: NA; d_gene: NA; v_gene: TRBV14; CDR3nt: TGTGCCAGCAGCCAACCGGGGGCACTGCCAGTGGTCGATGAGCAGTTCTTC; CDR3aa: CASSQPGALPVVDEQFF
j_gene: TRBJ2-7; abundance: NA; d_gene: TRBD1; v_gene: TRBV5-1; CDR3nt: TGCGCCAGCAGCTGGGGAAACAGGGGATTCTCCTACGAGCAGTACTTC; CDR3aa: CASSWGNRGFSYEQYF